This T cell receptor beta chain was obtained from a study of spatial heterogeneity in lung cancer. At the level of the study: Samples came from 60 to 75 TRACERx patients with untreated early-stage lung cancer. Sequencing was performed on follow-up PBMC samples when available, collected at a median of approximately two years after resection.

The time point here: blood at routine non-recurrence follow-up after resection. Each CDR3 protein is one row after TCRdb ran MiXCR on the 5' RACE reads. This repertoire shows fewer than 100,000 distinct CDR3 sequences, roughly 19% found once; its top ten account for 21%. This CDR3 is 14 amino acids long. V was trimmed by 5 bases and J by 1 base, leaving 12 bases between them. Per the germline V gene, CDR1 is SGHDT and CDR2 is YYEEEE. The chain uses TRBV5-6 and TRBJ1-1, with D tentatively TRBD1 (5 bases). This receptor was identified in a male donor with early-stage non-small cell lung cancer. The input for sequencing was PBMCs, taken at follow-up. The CDR3 coding sequence is TGTGCCAGCAGTGAGAGGGGCCCGAACACTGAAGCTTTCTTT. This sequence encodes CASSERGPNTEAFF. The full variable domain, rest sourced from reference TRBV5-6 and TRBJ1-1, is DAGVTQSPTHLIKTRGQQVTLRCSPKSGHDTVSWYQQALGQGPQFIFQYYEEEERQRGNFPDRFSGHQFPNYSSELNVNALLLGDSALYLCASSERGPNTEAFFGQGTRLTVV.